This T cell receptor (beta chain) emerged from a study of patients and donors after allogeneic stem cell transplantation. TCRdb re-called the RT-PCR reads with MiXCR, one entry per CDR3 protein. The data show about 960,000 distinct CDR3 sequences, approximately 19% seen once. Sequencing used blood, either unsorted or a sorted T cell fraction (not recorded which). The receptor comes from a human donor who was either an allogeneic HSCT recipient or a stem cell or donor lymphocyte infusion donor (not recorded which). It is not recorded whose cells these are; they may come from a transplant donor.

The chain's CDR3 is CASRGTSGGQSSYNEQFF. The CDR3 bases are TGTGCCAGCAGGGGGACTAGCGGGGGCCAAAGCTCCTACAATGAGCAGTTCTTC. The gene calls are TRBV6-4 and TRBJ2-1; 14 bases agree with TRBD2. Trimming cost V 6 bases and J 0 bases; bases outside gene matches: 7. This CDR3 comprises 18 residues. The V gene's germline CDR1 is MRHNA and CDR2 SNTAGT.